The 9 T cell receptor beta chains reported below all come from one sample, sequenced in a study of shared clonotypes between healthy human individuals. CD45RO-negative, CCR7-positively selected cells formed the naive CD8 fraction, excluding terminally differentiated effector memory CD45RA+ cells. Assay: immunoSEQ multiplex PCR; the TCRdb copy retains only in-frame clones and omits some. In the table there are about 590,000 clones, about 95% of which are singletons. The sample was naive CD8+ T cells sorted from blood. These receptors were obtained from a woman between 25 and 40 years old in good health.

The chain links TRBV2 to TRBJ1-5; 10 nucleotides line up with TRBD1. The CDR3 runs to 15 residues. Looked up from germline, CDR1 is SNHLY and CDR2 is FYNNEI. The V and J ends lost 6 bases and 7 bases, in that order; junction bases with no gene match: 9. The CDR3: CASRAGTGVYQPQHF. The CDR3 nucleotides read TGTGCCAGCAGAGCCGGGACAGGGGTTTACCAGCCCCAGCATTTT.

As DNA, the CDR3 is TGTGCCAGCAGCTTGGCCCAGGGGGCGGGGGAGCTGTTTTTT. Residues: CASSLAQGAGELFF. The rearrangement links TRBV7-9 to TRBJ2-2; 8 positions agree with TRBD1. V lost 3 bases to trimming and J lost 8 bases; unmatched junction nucleotides: 5. CDR1 and CDR2 (germline): SEHNR, FQNEAQ (reference sequence). The CDR3 is 14 amino acids.

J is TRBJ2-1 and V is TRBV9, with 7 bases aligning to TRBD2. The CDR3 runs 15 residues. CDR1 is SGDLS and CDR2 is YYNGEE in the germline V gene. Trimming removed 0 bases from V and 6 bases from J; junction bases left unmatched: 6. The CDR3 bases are TGTGCCAGCAGCGTAGCTCGCGCGGGAGCCAATGAGCAGTTCTTC. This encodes CASSVARAGANEQFF.

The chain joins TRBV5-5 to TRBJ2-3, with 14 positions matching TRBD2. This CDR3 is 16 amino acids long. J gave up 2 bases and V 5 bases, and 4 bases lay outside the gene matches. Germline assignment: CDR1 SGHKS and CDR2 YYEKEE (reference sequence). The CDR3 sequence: CASSSTSGRATDTQYF. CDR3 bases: TGTGCCAGCAGTTCGACTAGCGGGAGGGCCACAGATACGCAGTATTTT.

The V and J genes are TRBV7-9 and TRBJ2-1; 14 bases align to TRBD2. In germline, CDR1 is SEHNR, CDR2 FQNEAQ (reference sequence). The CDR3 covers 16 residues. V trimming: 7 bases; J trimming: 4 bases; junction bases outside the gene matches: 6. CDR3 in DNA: TGTGCCAGCATCCCCGGGACTAGCGGGGGTTACAATGAGCAGTTCTTC. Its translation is CASIPGTSGGYNEQFF.

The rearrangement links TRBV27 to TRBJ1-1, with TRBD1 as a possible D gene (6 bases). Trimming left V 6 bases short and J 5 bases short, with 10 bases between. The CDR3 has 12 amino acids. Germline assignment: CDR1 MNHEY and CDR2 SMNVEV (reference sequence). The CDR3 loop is CASRQGGTEAFF. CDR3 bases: TGTGCCAGCAGACAGGGTGGTACTGAAGCTTTCTTT.

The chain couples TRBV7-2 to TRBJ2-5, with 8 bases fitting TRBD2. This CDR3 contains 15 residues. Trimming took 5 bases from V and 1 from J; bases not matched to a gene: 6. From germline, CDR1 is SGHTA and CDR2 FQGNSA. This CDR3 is CASSRLAKSQETQYF. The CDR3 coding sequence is TGTGCCAGCAGCAGACTAGCGAAAAGCCAAGAGACCCAGTACTTC.

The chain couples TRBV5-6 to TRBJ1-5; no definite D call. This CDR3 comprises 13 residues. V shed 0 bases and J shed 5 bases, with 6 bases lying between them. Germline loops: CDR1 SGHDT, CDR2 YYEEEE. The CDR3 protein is CASSLGQYQPQHF. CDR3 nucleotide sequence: TGTGCCAGCAGCTTGGGTCAATATCAGCCCCAGCATTTT.

CDR3: CASSPPGGTEGGQGYTF. As DNA, the CDR3 is TGTGCCAGCAGTCCCCCGGGGGGGACAGAAGGAGGGCAGGGCTACACCTTC. The V gene is TRBV28, the J gene TRBJ1-2, with 7 bases that match TRBD1. Germline CDR1 and CDR2: MDHEN and SYDVKM. This CDR3 contains 17 residues. The junction had 20 bases not matched to a gene; V was cut back by 5 bases and J by 8 bases.